Listed here are 10 T cell receptor beta chains from one sample, sequenced in a study of cytomegalovirus exposure and HLA in healthy donors (dated 2017 in TCRdb). Library method: the immunoSEQ multiplex PCR assay. For the multiplex PCR, a mixture combining 60 forward primers for TCR Vbeta segments and 13 reverse primers for TCR Jbeta segments was used. The table comes from immuneACCESS by way of TCRdb, which keeps in-frame sequences with V and J called. Part of the clones is missing from these tables; in studies checked, under half for an unresolved V gene and the rest for unknown reasons. This sample's table carries about 110,000 clones. Of the sample, 6.8% is held by the ten largest clones. The sequenced sample consisted of PBMCs. The receptors were sampled from a man in his forties in good health and CMV-seropositive.

J is TRBJ2-7 and V is TRBV19; D unclear. Per the germline V gene, CDR1 is LNHDA and CDR2 is SQIVND (reference sequence). CDR3 length: 15 residues. The V gene lost 3 bases and the J gene lost 3 bases, with 15 bases spanning the gap. Written as DNA, the CDR3 is TGTGCCAGTAGTATTGCACAGTCAAACCTCTACGAGCAGTACTTC. Its translation is CASSIAQSNLYEQYF. Complete variable domain (other parts from reference TRBV19 and TRBJ2-7): DGGITQSPKYLFRKEGQNVTLSCEQNLNHDAMYWYRQDPGQGLRLIYYSQIVNDFQKGDIAEGYSVSREKKESFPLTVTSAQKNPTAFYLCASSIAQSNLYEQYFGPGTRLTVT.

V usage is TRBV18 and J usage is TRBJ2-7, with TRBD1 matching 10 bases. The germline V gene has CDR1 KGHSH and CDR2 LQKENI. The CDR3 contains 15 residues. With 1 base clipped from V and 5 bases from J, the junction kept 5 bases outside the gene matches. In DNA, the CDR3 is TGTGCCAGCTCACCACTGGGACAGGGGTTAGACGAGCAGTACTTC. Protein: CASSPLGQGLDEQYF.

The chain links TRBV11-2 to TRBJ2-3; D remains ambiguous. The CDR3 is 15 residues long. With 5 bases removed from V and 0 bases from J, the gap between germline ends came to 12 bases. From germline, CDR1 is SGHAT and CDR2 FQNNGV. In DNA form, the CDR3 reads TGTGCCAGCAGCCAGCAGGCAGCTAGCACAGATACGCAGTATTTT. Its translation is CASSQQAASTDTQYF. The whole variable domain, filled in from reference TRBV11-2 and TRBJ2-3, reads EAGVAQSPRYKIIEKRQSVAFWCNPISGHATLYWYQQILGQGPKLLIQFQNNGVVDDSQLPKDRFSAERLKGVDSTLKIQPAKLEDSAVYLCASSQQAASTDTQYFGPGTRLTVL.

The chain recombines TRBV6-5 with TRBJ2-7, with D possibly being TRBD1 (6 bases). Germline V gene lookup returns CDR1 MNHEY and CDR2 SVGAGI. The V end was cut by 0 bases, the J end by 1 base, with 13 bases between. The CDR3 has 16 amino acids. The CDR3 protein is CASSYSTGSASYEQYF. CDR3 DNA sequence: TGTGCCAGCAGTTACTCAACAGGGTCAGCTTCCTACGAGCAGTACTTC.

The CDR3 here is CAISEGQGASTEAFF. The CDR3, as DNA: TGTGCCATCAGTGAGGGACAGGGGGCGAGCACTGAAGCTTTCTTT. V is TRBV10-3 and J is TRBJ1-1; 11 bases fit TRBD1. The CDR3 sequence is 15 residues long. Germline V lookup: CDR1 ENHRY, CDR2 SYGVKD. The trim removed 2 bases at V and 4 bases at J, leaving 3 bases unmatched.

The chain has TRBV7-3 and TRBJ2-1; D is unresolved. The germline V gene encodes CDR1 SGHTA and CDR2 FQGTGA. V lost 1 base to trimming and J lost 2 bases, with 12 bases between them. The CDR3 extends over 16 amino acids. The chain's CDR3 is CASSLMGRLPYNEQFF. CDR3 bases: TGTGCCAGCAGCTTAATGGGCCGGTTACCCTACAATGAGCAGTTCTTC.

V gene TRBV20-1 combines with J gene TRBJ1-1, with TRBD1 as a possible D gene (5 bases). This CDR3 has 11 residues. Trimming removed 6 bases from V and 5 bases from J, with 10 bases in between. Looked up from germline, CDR1 is DFQATT and CDR2 is SNEGSKA (reference sequence). The CDR3 loop reads CSASGGTEAFF. The DNA for the CDR3 is TGCAGTGCCTCTGGGGGGACTGAAGCTTTCTTT.

The chain carries TRBV2 and TRBJ2-7; 13 bases map to TRBD2. The CDR3 consists of 16 residues. Germline CDR1 reads SNHLY; CDR2 reads FYNNEI. V lost 4 bases, J lost 2 bases, and 5 bases stayed unmatched. CDR3 sequence: CASSGGLAGYPYEQYF. CDR3 in DNA: TGTGCCAGCAGTGGGGGACTAGCGGGATATCCCTACGAGCAGTACTTC.

The J gene is TRBJ2-2, the V gene TRBV12-5, with 13 nucleotides matching TRBD2. Germline values: CDR1 LGHNT, CDR2 FRNRAP. This CDR3 has 16 amino acids. J gave up 6 bases and V 5 bases, and 6 bases lay outside the gene matches. The CDR3 reads CASGNGLAGVAGELFF. CDR3 bases: TGTGCTAGTGGTAACGGACTAGCGGGAGTCGCCGGGGAGCTGTTTTTT. Looking up the rest from reference TRBV12-5 and TRBJ2-2 gives the full variable domain: DARVTQTPRHKVTEMGQEVTMRCQPILGHNTVFWYRQTMMQGLELLAYFRNRAPLDDSGMPKDRFSAEMPDATLATLKIQPSEPRDSAVYFCASGNGLAGVAGELFFGEGSRLTVL.

The rearrangement links TRBV9 to TRBJ1-4; D possibly corresponds to TRBD1 (5 bases). CDR3 size: 15 residues. CDR1 is SGDLS and CDR2 is YYNGEE in the germline V gene. V was shortened by 0 bases and J by 4 bases, with 10 bases between the two germline ends. Written as DNA, the CDR3 is TGTGCCAGCAGCGTAGCCCAGGGAGGTAATGAAAAACTGTTTTTT. Its protein is CASSVAQGGNEKLFF.